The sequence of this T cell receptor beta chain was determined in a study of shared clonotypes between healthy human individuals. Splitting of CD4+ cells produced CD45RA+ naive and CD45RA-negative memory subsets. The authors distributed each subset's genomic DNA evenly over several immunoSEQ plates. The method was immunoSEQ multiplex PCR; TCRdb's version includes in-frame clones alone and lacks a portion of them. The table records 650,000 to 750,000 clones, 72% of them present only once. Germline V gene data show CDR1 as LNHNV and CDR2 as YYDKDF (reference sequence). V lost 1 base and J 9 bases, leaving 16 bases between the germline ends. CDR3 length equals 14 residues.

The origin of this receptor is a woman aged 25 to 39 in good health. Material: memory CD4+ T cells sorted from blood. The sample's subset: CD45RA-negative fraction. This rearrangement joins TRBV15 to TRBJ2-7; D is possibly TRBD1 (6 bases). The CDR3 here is CATSRAGQGGRQYF. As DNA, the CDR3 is TGTGCCACCAGCAGAGCGGGACAAGGCGGGCGGCAGTACTTC.